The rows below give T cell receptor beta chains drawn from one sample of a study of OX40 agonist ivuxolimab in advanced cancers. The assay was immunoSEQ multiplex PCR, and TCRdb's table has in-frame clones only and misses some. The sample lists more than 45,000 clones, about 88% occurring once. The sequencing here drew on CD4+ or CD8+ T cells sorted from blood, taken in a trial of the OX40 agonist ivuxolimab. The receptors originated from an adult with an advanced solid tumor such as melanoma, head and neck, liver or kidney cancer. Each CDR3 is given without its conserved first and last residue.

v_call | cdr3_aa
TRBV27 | ASSPLDPPETQY
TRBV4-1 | ASSQVEGGYGYT
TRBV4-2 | ASSQGVGREQY
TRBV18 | ASSPWTGGEELF
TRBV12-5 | ASGLDPTGGNTIY
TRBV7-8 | ASSLIAGPAYEQY
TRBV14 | ASSQDLRRTGIGSGTEAF
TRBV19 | ASSSKGKETQY
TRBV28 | ASSLWRRNTEAF
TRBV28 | ASSDPRGGNEQF
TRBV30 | AWSVDGSTEAF
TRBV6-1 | ASSERSGSEEYQEPTYNEQF
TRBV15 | ATSSGLGLDSYEQY
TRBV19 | ASSISPVRGTEAF
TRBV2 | ASIEGLAAQYEQY
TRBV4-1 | ASSQEGRARDEKLF
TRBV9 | ASSIYQEQF
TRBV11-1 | ASSSPRVGEQY
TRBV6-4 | ASTDGLAGKKNIQY
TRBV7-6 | ASSSPFHEQY